This T cell receptor beta chain was observed in a study of T cells after yellow fever vaccination. Study context: It was SMART-Seq v4 Ultra Low Input that prepared the fractions with low cell numbers.

Study findings and constraints: Contamination of FACS-sorted repertoires by abundant clonotypes from the bulk population could occur. Detected again after the booster were most primary-vaccination clones, at 95% to 98% CD4 and 80% to 90% CD8.

The 5'RACE template-switching step produced TCR cDNA and added a universal primer site and UMIs. MiXCR was run by TCRdb on the 5' RACE reads, yielding one entry per CDR3 protein. The table includes about 400,000 distinct CDR3 sequences, around 6.5% detected once. The CDR3 spans 15 residues. V shed 0 bases and J shed 10 bases, with 19 bases lying between them. The V gene's germline CDR1 is SGDLS and CDR2 YYNGEE. This clonotype occurred a few times. What it recognizes is unknown. This chain joins TRBV9 and TRBJ2-5, with a possible D match to TRBD1 (6 bases). The source is a young man who received the YFV17D yellow fever vaccine. The sample was PBMCs, taken 5 days after the yellow fever booster vaccination. The CDR3 sequence is CASSVEGRQTGGQYF. The DNA of the CDR3 is TGTGCCAGCAGCGTAGAGGGGCGGCAGACAGGTGGCCAGTACTTC.